Listed below are T cell receptor beta chains from one sample, sequenced in a study of blood T cells in healthy people across ages. TCRdb reprocessed the 5' RACE reads with MiXCR, giving one entry per CDR3 protein. The sample consists of some 710,000 distinct CDR3 sequences, 35% to 60% of them appearing once. Material for sequencing was blood. The receptor set was obtained from an elderly man in good health. Each CDR3 is given with its conserved first and last residue. The D gene is left open where the match is weak. Expanded clones get a size class; other rows say once, few or many, or leave the size out.

j_gene,v_gene,abundance,d_gene,CDR3aa,CDR3nt
TRBJ2-1,TRBV20-1,few,TRBD2,CSARQPSGSEQFF,TGCAGTGCTAGACAGCCTAGCGGGAGTGAGCAGTTCTTC
TRBJ1-5,TRBV7-8,-,TRBD1,CASSLAPWGQGPNQPQHF,TGTGCCAGCAGCTTAGCGCCTTGGGGACAGGGACCAAATCAGCCCCAGCATTTT
TRBJ2-5,TRBV20-1,-,TRBD2,CSAGWASGRQETQYF,TGCAGTGCCGGATGGGCTAGCGGAAGGCAAGAGACCCAGTACTTC
TRBJ2-7,TRBV5-5,-,TRBD1,CASNLGDSSAYEQYF,TGTGCCAGCAACTTAGGGGACAGTAGCGCCTACGAGCAGTACTTC
TRBJ1-6,TRBV5-1,-,TRBD1,CASRVSDRGSSYNSPLHF,TGCGCCAGCAGGGTCAGTGACAGGGGATCCTCCTATAATTCACCCCTCCACTTT
TRBJ2-1,TRBV24-1,-,TRBD2,CATRAGGEHNEQFF,TGTGCCACCAGAGCGGGAGGTGAGCACAATGAGCAGTTCTTC
TRBJ1-2,TRBV5-1,few,-,CASSLAGGAFYGYTF,TGCGCCAGCAGCTTGGCCGGGGGCGCATTCTATGGCTACACCTTC
TRBJ1-2,TRBV10-3,few,TRBD1,CASRAGGADGYTF,TGTGCCTCCCGGGCAGGGGGCGCGGATGGCTACACCTTC
TRBJ1-2,TRBV7-9,-,-,CASSVNYGYTF,TGTGCCAGCAGCGTGAACTATGGCTACACCTTC
TRBJ2-5,TRBV29-1,-,TRBD1,CSVTTTGSETQYF,TGCAGCGTAACCACGACAGGGTCAGAGACCCAGTACTTC
TRBJ2-7,TRBV12-3/TRBV12-4,-,TRBD2,CASTISGTLYEQYF,TGTGCCAGCACCATTAGCGGGACTCTCTACGAGCAGTACTTC
TRBJ2-7,TRBV11-2,many,-,CATQESQYYEQYF,TGTGCCACCCAGGAATCTCAGTACTACGAGCAGTACTTC
TRBJ2-3,TRBV29-1,many,-,CSVEETRNTDTQYF,TGCAGCGTCGAAGAGACTAGGAACACAGATACGCAGTATTTT
TRBJ1-2,TRBV28,few,TRBD1,CASSTGGDNYGYTF,TGTGCCAGCAGTACAGGGGGCGACAACTATGGCTACACCTTC
TRBJ1-2,TRBV12-3/TRBV12-4,-,TRBD1,CASSPGQGAPTYGYTF,TGTGCCAGCAGTCCGGGACAGGGGGCGCCAACCTATGGCTACACCTTC
TRBJ2-7,TRBV6-5,-,-,CASSYRMQGYNEQYF,TGTGCCAGCAGTTACCGAATGCAGGGGTACAATGAGCAGTACTTC